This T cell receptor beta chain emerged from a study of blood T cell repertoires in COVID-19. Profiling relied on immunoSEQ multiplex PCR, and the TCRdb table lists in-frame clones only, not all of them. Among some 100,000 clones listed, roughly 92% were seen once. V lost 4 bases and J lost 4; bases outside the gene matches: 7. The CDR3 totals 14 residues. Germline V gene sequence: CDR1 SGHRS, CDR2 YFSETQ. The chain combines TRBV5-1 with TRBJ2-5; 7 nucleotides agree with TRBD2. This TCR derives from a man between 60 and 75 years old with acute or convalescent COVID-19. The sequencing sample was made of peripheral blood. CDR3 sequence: CASSQAGVGETQYF. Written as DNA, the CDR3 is TGCGCCAGCAGCCAGGCGGGGGTAGGAGAGACCCAGTACTTC. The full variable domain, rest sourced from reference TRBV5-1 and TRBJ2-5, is KAGVTQTPRYLIKTRGQQVTLSCSPISGHRSVSWYQQTPGQGLQFLFEYFSETQRNKGNFPGRFSGRQFSNSRSEMNVSTLELGDSALYLCASSQAGVGETQYFGPGTRLLVL.